This T cell receptor (beta chain) was sequenced for a study of T cell changes during pregnancy in multiple sclerosis. Clones were read by immunoSEQ multiplex PCR, and TCRdb kept only the in-frame ones, dropping some. The data show about 50,000 clones, 90% to 95% seen once. This clone occurred once. Germline values: CDR1 PRHDT, CDR2 FYEKMQ (reference sequence). The CDR3 covers 13 residues. The V end was cut by 4 bases, the J end by 4 bases, with 10 bases between. This receptor was obtained from a female donor with multiple sclerosis, enrolled in a pregnancy study. Specimen: CD8+ T cells from peripheral blood mononuclear cells, collected after pregnancy. This rearrangement joins TRBV13 to TRBJ1-1; D might be TRBD1 (5 bases). The CDR3 DNA follows: TGTGCCAGCAGCTCCGGGGGAACCACTGAAGCTTTCTTT. It yields the protein CASSSGGTTEAFF.